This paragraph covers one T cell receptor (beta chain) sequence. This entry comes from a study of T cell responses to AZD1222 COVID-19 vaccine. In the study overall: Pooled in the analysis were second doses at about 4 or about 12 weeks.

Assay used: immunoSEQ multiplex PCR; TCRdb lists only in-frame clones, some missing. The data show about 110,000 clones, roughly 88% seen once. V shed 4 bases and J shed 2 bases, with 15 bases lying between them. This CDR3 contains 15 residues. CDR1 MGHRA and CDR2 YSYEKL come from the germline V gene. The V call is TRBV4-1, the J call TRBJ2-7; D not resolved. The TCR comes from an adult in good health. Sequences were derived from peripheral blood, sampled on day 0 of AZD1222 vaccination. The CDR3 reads CASSRVVADPYEQYF. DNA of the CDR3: TGCGCCAGCAGCCGGGTTGTAGCCGACCCCTACGAGCAGTACTTC.